This T cell receptor beta chain was identified during a study of control samples from healthy donors and cancer patients. The trim removed 0 bases at V and 1 base at J, leaving 9 bases unmatched. The CDR3 runs 18 residues. Looked up from germline, CDR1 is WNHNN and CDR2 is SYGVQD (reference sequence). Assay: immunoSEQ multiplex PCR; the TCRdb copy retains only in-frame clones and omits some. Here the sample spans 130,000 or so clones, about nine tenths being singletons. The clonotype comes from a woman in her forties or fifties in good health. The rearrangement joins TRBV10-1 to TRBJ2-5; 9 bases fit TRBD2. Material for sequencing was blood. CDR3 amino acids: CASSESPPTSGRQETQYF. CDR3 bases: TGCGCCAGCAGTGAGTCTCCCCCCACTAGCGGGCGCCAAGAGACCCAGTACTTC.